These 18 T cell receptor beta chains were sequenced from one sample in a study of patients and donors after allogeneic stem cell transplantation. TCRdb redid the calling of the RT-PCR reads with MiXCR, one entry per CDR3 protein. The data hold about 410,000 distinct CDR3 sequences, with roughly 16% observed a single time. The sample taken for sequencing was blood, either unsorted or a sorted T cell fraction (not recorded which). These receptor sequences come from a human donor who was either an allogeneic HSCT recipient or a stem cell or donor lymphocyte infusion donor (not recorded which). It is not recorded whose cells these are; they may come from a transplant donor.

This clonotype came up a few times. The V and J genes are TRBV20-1 and TRBJ1-1; D gene uncertain. The CDR3 consists of 14 residues. The V gene lost 5 bases and the J gene lost 3 bases, with 16 bases spanning the gap. From germline, CDR1 is DFQATT and CDR2 SNEGSKA (reference sequence). CDR3 bases: TGCAGTGCTGACGGCCTCACGGGAGACACTGAAGCTTTCTTT. This codes for CSADGLTGDTEAFF.

This clonotype appeared a few times. The chain couples TRBV9 to TRBJ1-3, with a possible D match to TRBD1 (6 bases). The CDR3 extends over 16 amino acids. Germline assignment: CDR1 SGDLS and CDR2 YYNGEE. V shed 3 bases and J shed 8 bases, with 21 bases lying between them. The DNA of the CDR3 is TGTGCCAGCAGCGCCCGTTGGGGGGGCCCCCTAGACACCATATATTTT. This gives the protein CASSARWGGPLDTIYF.

This clonotype was counted between two and nine times. This sequence joins TRBV6-1 and TRBJ2-1; no reliable D call. Germline V gives CDR1 MNHNS, CDR2 SASEGT. The ends were cut back, 6 bases at V and 0 bases at J, with 15 bases in the middle. CDR3 length: 16 residues. The CDR3 nucleotides read TGTGCCAGCAGGACTGTGCGCGGCAGCTCCTACAATGAGCAGTTCTTC. Encoded protein: CASRTVRGSSYNEQFF.

The chain employs TRBV4-1 and TRBJ1-1; no clear D gene. The V end lost 1 base, the J end lost 1 base, and 10 bases lay between the germline ends. This CDR3 has 15 residues. The germline gives CDR1 MGHRA, CDR2 YSYEKL. CDR3 residues: CASSQVLAPNTEAFF. Here the CDR3 DNA reads TGCGCCAGCAGCCAAGTCCTGGCTCCGAACACTGAAGCTTTCTTT.

This clonotype was observed a few times. V gene TRBV20-1 combines with J gene TRBJ2-7; the match to TRBD1 covers 8 bases. CDR1 and CDR2 from the germline V gene are DFQATT and SNEGSKA (reference sequence). V lost 4 bases to trimming and J lost 5 bases; unmatched junction nucleotides: 10. This CDR3 is built from 14 residues. Here the CDR3 reads CSATRFQGADEQYF. The CDR3 nucleotides are TGCAGTGCTACACGGTTCCAGGGGGCAGACGAGCAGTACTTC.

This clonotype was counted between two and nine times. At one end the junction does not follow the germline gene, possibly because of a read error. The chain links TRBV5-1 to TRBJ2-2; 10 bases match TRBD2. Germline V gene lookup returns CDR1 SGHRS and CDR2 YFSETQ. The CDR3 loop spans 16 amino acids. The CDR3 spells CASSLLAGRGTGELFF. In nucleotides, the CDR3 is TGCGCCAGCAGCTTACTAGCGGGAAGAGGTACCGGAGAGCTGTTTTTT.

This clonotype has a count of ten or more. CDR3 in amino acids: CSVGSGNEQFF. CDR3 DNA sequence: TGCAGCGTTGGGAGCGGCAATGAGCAGTTCTTC. This chain connects TRBV29-1 to TRBJ2-1, with TRBD2 as a possible D gene (5 bases). The CDR3 covers 11 residues. Per germline, CDR1 SQVTM and CDR2 ANQGSEA. Trimming removed 4 bases from V and 6 bases from J, with 7 bases in between.

In its sample, this clonotype was seen many times. The rearrangement links TRBV12-3 or TRBV12-4 to TRBJ1-5, with D hard to call. V shed 3 bases and J shed 1 base, with 10 bases lying between them. This CDR3 spans 15 amino acids. The DNA of the CDR3 is TGTGCCAGCAGTTTGTGGCAGGTCAGCAATCAGCCCCAGCATTTT. The encoded protein is CASSLWQVSNQPQHF.

The table lists this clonotype with a few counts. This CDR3 is CASRLGTEAFF. The DNA of the CDR3 is TGTGCCAGCAGATTGGGGACTGAAGCTTTCTTT. The V gene is TRBV27, the J gene TRBJ1-1, with unresolved D. V lost 6 bases to trimming and J lost 5 bases, with 7 bases between them. The CDR3 totals 11 residues. From germline, CDR1 is MNHEY and CDR2 SMNVEV (reference sequence).

This chain connects TRBV4-1 to TRBJ2-5, with D perhaps TRBD1 (6 bases). The germline gives CDR1 MGHRA, CDR2 YSYEKL. V lost 1 base and J 7 bases, leaving 10 bases between the germline ends. The CDR3 covers 13 residues. Written as DNA, the CDR3 is TGCGCCAGCAGCCAAGTGGGGGCTTGGACCCAGTACTTC. Amino acids: CASSQVGAWTQYF.

The chain carries TRBV12-3 or TRBV12-4 and TRBJ2-2; TRBD2 matches at 9 bases. The ends lost 7 bases at V and 6 bases at J; junction bases unmatched: 9. The CDR3 runs to 15 residues. The CDR3 bases are TGTGCCAGCATAGCGGGAGTGGGGTTGGCCGGGGAGCTGTTTTTT. Its protein product is CASIAGVGLAGELFF.

The rearrangement joins TRBV7-8 to TRBJ1-4; the D is unclear. V lost 4 bases, J lost 8 bases, and 23 bases lay in between. Germline loops: CDR1 SGHVS, CDR2 FQNEAQ. The CDR3 is 17 amino acids. The CDR3 is CASSSPEMGNLLEKLFF. Written as DNA, the CDR3 is TGTGCCAGCAGCTCCCCTGAGATGGGGAATTTACTAGAAAAACTGTTTTTT.

CDR3 sequence: CASSQEGGPQETQYF. The CDR3 DNA sequence: TGTGCCAGCAGCCAAGAAGGGGGGCCCCAAGAGACCCAGTACTTC. The genes are TRBV4-2 and TRBJ2-5; D is possibly TRBD1 or TRBD2 (6 bases each). Germline loops: CDR1 LGHNA, CDR2 YNFKEQ. This CDR3 contains 15 residues. V lost 0 bases and J lost 1, with 9 bases in between.

This sequence joins TRBV7-3 and TRBJ1-1; D ambiguous. Germline V lookup: CDR1 SGHTA, CDR2 FQGTGA. V was clipped by 5 bases and J by 11 bases, with 18 bases between them. The CDR3 has 13 residues. DNA of the CDR3: TGTGCCAGCAGCCCGAGGGCAGGTCGAGCGGCTTTCTTT. Translating it yields CASSPRAGRAAFF.

The rearrangement uses TRBV3-1 and TRBJ1-2; TRBD1 might be the D (5 bases). The V end lost 3 bases, the J end lost 2 bases, and 13 bases lay between the germline ends. Germline-derived CDR1 and CDR2 are LGHDT and YNNKEL (reference sequence). This CDR3 is 15 amino acids long. CDR3: CASSHLASGNYGYTF. The CDR3 DNA reads TGTGCCAGCAGCCACCTAGCCTCAGGGAACTATGGCTACACCTTC.

This clonotype was detected many times. This rearrangement joins TRBV7-3 to TRBJ2-1; no clear D gene. The germline CDR1 and CDR2 sequences are SGHTA and FQGTGA. V lost 0 bases, J lost 8 bases, and 8 bases lay in between. The CDR3 loop spans 13 amino acids. CDR3 DNA: TGTGCCAGCAGCTTAACGGGGATAGATGAGCAGTTCTTC. Translated: CASSLTGIDEQFF.

This clonotype has just a few counts. Germline is not matched at one junction end, which may reflect a read error. As DNA, the CDR3 is TGTGCCAGCAGCGCTGGGGCGGGGGGCAAACACATTCAGTACTTC. Translation: CASSAGAGGKHIQYF. The J gene is TRBJ2-4, the V gene TRBV9, with 8 bases identical to TRBD2. The CDR3 is 15 amino acids. CDR1 and CDR2 (germline): SGDLS, YYNGEE.

The CDR3 bases are TGTGCCACCAGTGATTTGAGCCTTTATAGCAATCAGCCCCAGCATTTT. Translated, it gives CATSDLSLYSNQPQHF. The chain joins TRBV24-1 to TRBJ1-5, with D unresolved. Deletions cut 0 bases from V and 0 bases from J, with 8 bases between. Germline assignment: CDR1 KGHDR and CDR2 SFDVKD. The CDR3 length is 16 residues.